Presented here are 13 T cell receptor beta chains from one specimen sequenced in a study of OX40 agonist ivuxolimab in advanced cancers. Some clones are missing from TCRdb's copy, which holds only in-frame ones; the method was immunoSEQ multiplex PCR. This table holds about 58,000 clones, about 89% found once. The input for sequencing was CD4+ or CD8+ T cells sorted from blood, taken in a trial of the OX40 agonist ivuxolimab. All receptors come from an adult with an advanced solid tumor such as melanoma, head and neck, liver or kidney cancer.

This clone was seen a single time. The chain uses TRBV20-1 and TRBJ2-7, with D uncertain. V lost 4 bases and J 2 bases, leaving 6 bases between the germline ends. The length of the CDR3 is 11 residues. CDR1 and CDR2 (germline): DFQATT, SNEGSKA (reference sequence). The CDR3 sequence is CSAKRAYEQYF. CDR3 in DNA: TGCAGTGCTAAAAGGGCCTACGAGCAGTACTTC.

The chain uses TRBV19 and TRBJ1-4; the match to TRBD1 covers 7 bases. This CDR3 spans 14 amino acids. Germline CDR1 reads LNHDA; CDR2 reads SQIVND (reference sequence). Trimming at V came to 5 bases and at J to 8 bases, leaving 8 bases not matched to a gene. This chain's CDR3 is CASSPQTTGEKLFF. DNA for the CDR3: TGTGCCAGTAGTCCCCAAACGACAGGGGAAAAACTGTTTTTT. Supplemented by reference TRBV19 and TRBJ1-4, the full variable domain reads DGGITQSPKYLFRKEGQNVTLSCEQNLNHDAMYWYRQDPGQGLRLIYYSQIVNDFQKGDIAEGYSVSREKKESFPLTVTSAQKNPTAFYLCASSPQTTGEKLFFGSGTQLSVL.

CDR3 coding DNA: TGTGCCAGTAGTATAGATTCGGGGGGGTCGGATACGCAGTATTTT. This sequence encodes CASSIDSGGSDTQYF. The V and J genes are TRBV19 and TRBJ2-3, with TRBD2 matching 8 bases. The germline V gene has CDR1 LNHDA and CDR2 SQIVND (reference sequence). CDR3 length: 15 amino acids. Trimming cost V 0 bases and J 6 bases; bases outside gene matches: 5.

This chain joins TRBV21-1 and TRBJ1-2. TRBV21-1 is labeled a pseudogene. The CDR3 runs 19 residues. CDR3 residues: CASSTGSRRTPSFNYGYTF. The DNA of the CDR3 is TGTGCCAGCAGCACAGGTTCTAGGCGAACACCTTCCTTTAACTATGGCTACACCTTC.

This chain joins TRBV7-2 and TRBJ1-1; 8 bases fit TRBD1. The germline CDR1 and CDR2 sequences are SGHTA and FQGNSA. V shed 3 bases and J 0 bases; nucleotides not matched to a gene: 3. The CDR3 has 15 residues. The CDR3 sequence is CASSFQGAMNTEAFF. The CDR3, as DNA: TGTGCCAGCAGCTTTCAGGGGGCAATGAACACTGAAGCTTTCTTT.

The chain couples TRBV7-8 to TRBJ1-1; D ambiguous. V lost 4 bases and J lost 0, with 15 bases in between. The CDR3 length is 16 residues. Germline CDR1 reads SGHVS; CDR2 reads FQNEAQ. CDR3 protein: CASSYTLLSVNTEAFF. The DNA of the CDR3 is TGTGCCAGCAGCTACACACTACTCTCGGTGAACACTGAAGCTTTCTTT.

The CDR3 bases are TGTGCCAGCAGCACCTCCCGACAGGGGTACGAGCAGTACTTC. Encoded protein: CASSTSRQGYEQYF. The gene calls are TRBV7-8 and TRBJ2-7, with 8 bases identical to TRBD1. Germline assignment: CDR1 SGHVS and CDR2 FQNEAQ. This CDR3 region has 14 residues. J was trimmed by 4 bases and V by 5 bases; bases with no gene match: 7. Based on the CDR3 plus reference TRBV7-8 and TRBJ2-7, the full variable domain is GAGVSQSPRYKVAKRGQDVALRCDPISGHVSLFWYQQALGQGPEFLTYFQNEAQLDKSGLPSDRFFAERPEGSVSTLKIQRTQQEDSAVYLCASSTSRQGYEQYFGPGTRLTVT.

J is TRBJ1-5 and V is TRBV14; weak D call: TRBD1 (5 bases). Between the trimmed V and J ends, which lost 2 bases and 4 bases, there was a span of 6 bases. CDR3 length equals 13 residues. The germline gives CDR1 SGHDN, CDR2 FVKESK. The CDR3 loop reads CASSQSGNQPQHF. The CDR3 bases are TGTGCCAGCAGCCAATCAGGGAATCAGCCCCAGCATTTT.

The chain has TRBV28 and TRBJ2-2; TRBD1 matches at 7 bases. Germline loops: CDR1 MDHEN, CDR2 SYDVKM. The CDR3 extends over 13 amino acids. Trimming at V came to 10 bases and at J to 3 bases, leaving 5 bases not matched to a gene. The CDR3 nucleotides are TGTGCCACTAACAGGGGAGACACCGGGGAGCTGTTTTTT. It codes for CATNRGDTGELFF.

The chain links TRBV5-1 to TRBJ2-3, with a tentative D call TRBD1 (5 bases). This CDR3 has 14 amino acids. V was cut by 0 bases and J by 4 bases, with 9 bases left in between. The germline V gene encodes CDR1 SGHRS and CDR2 YFSETQ. CDR3 loop: CASSLEAGSDTQYF. The CDR3 DNA reads as TGCGCCAGCAGCTTGGAGGCAGGGTCAGATACGCAGTATTTT.

V usage is TRBV18 and J usage is TRBJ1-2, with D perhaps TRBD1 (5 bases). The V gene's germline CDR1 is KGHSH and CDR2 LQKENI. The V and J ends lost 4 bases and 2 bases respectively, with 14 bases between them. This CDR3 is built from 15 residues. The CDR3 region has the DNA TGTGCCAGCTCACTTGGTCAGGGAGTAAACTATGGCTACACCTTC. Protein sequence: CASSLGQGVNYGYTF.

The CDR3 sequence: CASNLAGGKETQYF. The CDR3 nucleotides read TGTGCCAGCAACCTAGCGGGGGGGAAAGAGACCCAGTACTTC. The chain uses TRBV5-8 and TRBJ2-5; 12 nucleotides align to TRBD2. J was trimmed by 3 bases and V by 6 bases; bases with no gene match: 3. CDR1 and CDR2 (germline): SGHTS, YDEGEE. The CDR3 is made up of 14 amino acids.

The rearrangement uses TRBV27 and TRBJ2-5, with TRBD2 as a possible D gene (5 bases). The germline V gene has CDR1 MNHEY and CDR2 SMNVEV (reference sequence). CDR3 length: 16 residues. With 5 bases removed from V and 0 bases from J, the gap between germline ends came to 16 bases. The CDR3 bases are TGTGCCAGCAGTCCGCCTAGCAGTCAGTACCAAGAGACCCAGTACTTC. Translated, it gives CASSPPSSQYQETQYF.